One and the same sample provided the 30 T cell receptor beta chains below, sequenced in a study of OX40 agonist ivuxolimab in advanced cancers. Method: immunoSEQ multiplex PCR; TCRdb's copy keeps in-frame clones and lacks some. The sample records some 74,000 clones, around 87% being singletons. Sequenced here: CD4+ or CD8+ T cells sorted from blood, sampled in a trial of the OX40 agonist ivuxolimab. The receptors stem from an adult with an advanced solid tumor such as melanoma, head and neck, liver or kidney cancer.

This chain connects TRBV5-1 to TRBJ2-3; 13 bases are shared with TRBD2. The CDR3 is 18 amino acids. Germline CDR1 is SGHRS and CDR2 is YFSETQ. Trimming at V came to 3 bases and at J to 5 bases, leaving 12 bases not matched to a gene. For the CDR3, the DNA is TGCGCCAGCAGCTCCGCGGGACTAGCGGGATATGGTGGAGATACGCAGTATTTT. It is translated as CASSSAGLAGYGGDTQYF.

The rearrangement uses TRBV5-1 and TRBJ2-5; D is undetermined. Trimming cost V 4 bases and J 2 bases, with 15 bases left between them. CDR1 is SGHRS, CDR2 YFSETQ, per germline. The CDR3 contains 15 residues. This CDR3 is CASSIADNDQETQYF. The CDR3 nucleotides are TGCGCCAGCAGCATAGCAGACAACGATCAAGAGACCCAGTACTTC.

The chain is built from TRBV15 and TRBJ1-4; tentative D call: TRBD1 (5 bases). CDR1 is LNHNV and CDR2 is YYDKDF in the germline V gene (reference sequence). Trimming cost V 2 bases and J 0 bases, with 13 bases left between them. The CDR3 contains 17 residues. CDR3 loop: CATSRLRGPATNEKLFF. CDR3 in DNA: TGTGCCACCAGCAGACTTCGGGGCCCTGCAACTAATGAAAAACTGTTTTTT.

The chain recombines TRBV5-6 with TRBJ2-3, with 10 bases lining up with TRBD1. The CDR3 length is 17 residues. The germline V gene encodes CDR1 SGHDT and CDR2 YYEEEE. Losses at the gene ends were 4 bases for V and 4 bases for J; bases not matched to a gene: 12. DNA for the CDR3: TGTGCCAGCAGCCGAAGACAGACAGGGGGCGGAGCAGATACGCAGTATTTT. The encoded protein is CASSRRQTGGGADTQYF.

This rearrangement joins TRBV23-1 to TRBJ1-3, with 8 bases lining up with TRBD1. TRBV23-1 is an open reading frame whose function is uncertain. CDR3 length: 17 residues. The ends lost 3 bases at V and 0 bases at J; junction bases unmatched: 7. CDR3 coding DNA: TGCGCCAGCAGTCAGGGACAGGAGAGGGGCTCTGGAAACACCATATATTTT. Encoded protein: CASSQGQERGSGNTIYF.

The rearrangement uses TRBV7-3 and TRBJ1-5, with D maybe TRBD1 (6 bases). Germline V CDR1 and CDR2: SGHTA, FQGTGA. Trimming removed 5 bases at V and 0 bases at J, with 17 bases between. The CDR3 length is 17 residues. The CDR3 region is CASSPPGVGHSNQPQHF. In nucleotides, the CDR3 is TGTGCCAGCAGCCCCCCAGGGGTGGGACATAGCAATCAGCCCCAGCATTTT.

The chain employs TRBV27 and TRBJ1-4, with 7 bases aligning to TRBD1. Trimming removed 5 bases from V and 8 bases from J; junction bases left unmatched: 11. Germline V gives CDR1 MNHEY, CDR2 SMNVEV (reference sequence). The CDR3 runs to 15 residues. The CDR3 DNA follows: TGTGCCAGCAGTCCGAGGACAGGACTGGAGGAAAAACTGTTTTTT. Protein product: CASSPRTGLEEKLFF.

The chain combines TRBV28 with TRBJ2-7, with 9 bases matching TRBD1. This CDR3 has 15 amino acids. Germline V gives CDR1 MDHEN, CDR2 SYDVKM. J lost 6 bases, V lost 5 bases, and 11 bases had no gene match. The DNA of the CDR3 is TGTGCCAGCAGTCTAATACAGGGGGCCGCCTCCGAGCAGTACTTC. This gives the protein CASSLIQGAASEQYF.

This sequence joins TRBV10-3 and TRBJ1-5; perhaps TRBD1 as D (5 bases). This CDR3 is 14 amino acids long. Trimming left V 4 bases short and J 5 bases short, with 12 bases between. Germline V gene lookup returns CDR1 ENHRY and CDR2 SYGVKD. The CDR3 reads CAISARGDYQPQHF. In DNA form, the CDR3 reads TGTGCCATCAGTGCTCGGGGGGATTATCAGCCCCAGCATTTT.

The chain links TRBV28 to TRBJ2-2; no firm D call. With 6 bases removed from V and 5 bases from J, the gap between germline ends came to 13 bases. Germline V lookup: CDR1 MDHEN, CDR2 SYDVKM. The CDR3 sequence is 14 residues long. This CDR3 is CASSSSDGTGELFF. CDR3 nucleotides: TGTGCCAGCAGCTCTTCGGACGGTACCGGGGAGCTGTTTTTT.

As to this clone: Different DNA sequences within this sample yield the same CDR3. The rearrangement uses TRBV19 and TRBJ1-5, with D unresolved. V lost 2 bases and J 2 bases, leaving 10 bases between the germline ends. The V gene's germline CDR1 is LNHDA and CDR2 SQIVND (reference sequence). This CDR3 region has 15 residues. CDR3 sequence: CASSISGFGNQPQHF. The CDR3 DNA follows: TGTGCCAGTAGTATATCAGGATTTGGCAATCAGCCCCAGCATTTT.

This chain connects TRBV11-1 to TRBJ2-7, with TRBD2 matching over 7 bases. The CDR3 has 19 residues. Germline V CDR1 and CDR2: SGHAT, FQDESV (reference sequence). After removal of 1 base from V and 1 base from J, the junction contained 16 bases not matched to a gene. The CDR3 region is CASSLGARGASGFSYEQYF. The CDR3 DNA follows: TGTGCCAGCAGCTTAGGCGCGCGTGGGGCTAGCGGATTTTCCTACGAGCAGTACTTC.

In nucleotides, the CDR3 is TGTGCCAGCAGCCCCCACCTGCTAACCTACGAGCAGTACTTC. Its translation is CASSPHLLTYEQYF. The chain links TRBV9 to TRBJ2-7; D gene unclear. Trimming took 4 bases from V and 2 from J, leaving 13 bases between them. In germline, CDR1 is SGDLS, CDR2 YYNGEE. CDR3 length: 14 amino acids.

The rearrangement links TRBV6-5 to TRBJ2-3, with 10 bases identical to TRBD1. Trimming at V came to 7 bases and at J to 1 base, leaving 2 bases not matched to a gene. This CDR3 spans 14 amino acids. CDR1 MNHEY and CDR2 SVGAGI come from the germline V gene. CDR3 sequence (DNA): TGTGCCAGCATCGGGACAGGGGGCACAGATACGCAGTATTTT. It is translated as CASIGTGGTDTQYF.

This chain joins TRBV7-2 and TRBJ2-4, with D possibly matching TRBD2 (6 bases). The CDR3 has 14 amino acids. Trimming took 1 base from V and 2 from J, leaving 6 bases between them. Germline CDR1 is SGHTA and CDR2 is FQGNSA. CDR3 sequence (DNA): TGTGCCAGCAGCTTAGGCGGGACCAAAAACATTCAGTACTTC. Its translation: CASSLGGTKNIQYF.

The J gene is TRBJ2-3, the V gene TRBV5-4; unclear D gene. V was clipped by 2 bases and J by 0 bases, with 10 bases between them. The CDR3 consists of 15 residues. Germline V CDR1 and CDR2: SGHNT, YYREEE (reference sequence). DNA of the CDR3: TGTGCCAGCAGCTTAAGGTTTTCTAGCACAGATACGCAGTATTTT. Protein sequence: CASSLRFSSTDTQYF.

The chain carries TRBV5-6 and TRBJ1-1; D unclear. Germline lookup yields CDR1 SGHDT and CDR2 YYEEEE. V lost 4 bases and J 4 bases, leaving 11 bases between the germline ends. The CDR3 extends over 13 amino acids. The CDR3 DNA reads TGTGCCAGCAGCCCCTTGTACGGCACTGAAGCTTTCTTT. This translates into CASSPLYGTEAFF.

The V and J genes are TRBV18 and TRBJ2-7, with a tentative D call TRBD1 (5 bases). The CDR3 is 14 residues long. V was shortened by 9 bases and J by 0 bases, with 15 bases between the two germline ends. From germline, CDR1 is KGHSH and CDR2 LQKENI. CDR3 loop: CASAAIQASYEQYF. The CDR3 DNA is TGTGCCAGTGCCGCCATACAGGCCTCCTACGAGCAGTACTTC.

This sequence joins TRBV11-2 and TRBJ2-7; 11 positions agree with TRBD2. With V trimmed by 3 bases and J by 4 bases, 11 bases remained unmatched. The CDR3 has 17 amino acids. CDR1 SGHAT and CDR2 FQNNGV come from the germline V gene. The CDR3: CASSFKGTSGSSYEQYF. CDR3 nucleotides: TGTGCCAGCAGCTTCAAGGGAACTAGCGGGAGTTCTTACGAGCAGTACTTC.

The rearrangement joins TRBV28 to TRBJ1-5; 7 bases match TRBD1. CDR3 length: 16 amino acids. CDR1 is MDHEN and CDR2 is SYDVKM in the germline V gene. The ends lost 1 base at V and 4 bases at J; junction bases unmatched: 7. CDR3 nucleotides: TGTGCCAGCAGTTTATTGCCGGGACAGCTGAATCAGCCCCAGCATTTT. Protein sequence: CASSLLPGQLNQPQHF.

The chain's CDR3 is CASSRNSGTSTDTQYF. The CDR3 DNA sequence: TGTGCCAGCAGTCGAAACTCCGGGACTAGCACAGATACGCAGTATTTT. The chain recombines TRBV28 with TRBJ2-3; a possible D gene is TRBD2 (6 bases). This CDR3 spans 16 amino acids. The germline CDR1 and CDR2 sequences are MDHEN and SYDVKM. Trimming shortened V by 5 bases and J by 0 bases, and 15 bases separated the two germline ends.

The rearrangement links TRBV4-1 to TRBJ1-2, with D possibly being TRBD1 (5 bases). The CDR3 runs 15 residues. Per germline, CDR1 MGHRA and CDR2 YSYEKL. V gave up 0 bases and J gave up 2 bases, with 10 bases separating them. CDR3 sequence (DNA): TGCGCCAGCAGCCAAGAGGGACGGACCAACTATGGCTACACCTTC. Translated, it gives CASSQEGRTNYGYTF.

The chain joins TRBV5-1 to TRBJ2-2, with D unresolved. This CDR3 is 14 amino acids long. Germline lookup yields CDR1 SGHRS and CDR2 YFSETQ. V lost 0 bases and J lost 5, with 8 bases in between. The CDR3: CASSLAGVTGELFF. For the CDR3, the DNA is TGCGCCAGCAGCTTGGCCGGAGTTACCGGGGAGCTGTTTTTT.

This clone was seen once. This sequence joins TRBV5-5 and TRBJ2-7, with TRBD2 matching over 14 bases. The CDR3 is made up of 19 amino acids. The ends lost 0 bases at V and 4 bases at J; junction bases unmatched: 12. In germline, CDR1 is SGHKS, CDR2 YYEKEE (reference sequence). The DNA for the CDR3 is TGTGCCAGCAGCTTGGTGTGGGGACTAGCGGGAGAAGGGAGTTACGAGCAGTACTTC. Protein: CASSLVWGLAGEGSYEQYF.

The gene calls are TRBV4-1 and TRBJ2-7, with TRBD1 matching over 9 bases. Germline V lookup: CDR1 MGHRA, CDR2 YSYEKL. The V gene end was trimmed by 1 base and the J gene end by 4 bases; junction bases not matched to a gene: 5. The CDR3 is made up of 15 amino acids. CDR3 residues: CASSQGPGQGYEQYF. CDR3 sequence (DNA): TGCGCCAGCAGCCAAGGGCCGGGACAGGGTTACGAGCAGTACTTC.

V usage is TRBV5-4 and J usage is TRBJ2-5; 9 bases agree with TRBD2. CDR1 and CDR2 from the germline V gene are SGHNT and YYREEE (reference sequence). The J segment lost 2 bases and the V segment lost 4 bases, leaving 6 bases of the junction unmatched. This CDR3 is built from 15 residues. CDR3 sequence (DNA): TGTGCCAGCAGCCCCTGGGCGGGGGGGCAAGAGACCCAGTACTTC. It encodes CASSPWAGGQETQYF.

The gene calls are TRBV28 and TRBJ2-5; TRBD2 aligns across 7 bases. The trim removed 3 bases at V and 6 bases at J, leaving 7 bases unmatched. The CDR3 covers 14 residues. CDR1 is MDHEN and CDR2 is SYDVKM in the germline V gene. In DNA form, the CDR3 reads TGTGCCAGCAGTTTCCGGCTGAGCGGGAAGACCCAGTACTTC. Translating it yields CASSFRLSGKTQYF. Together with reference TRBV28 and TRBJ2-5, the CDR3 gives the full variable domain: DVKVTQSSRYLVKRTGEKVFLECVQDMDHENMFWYRQDPGLGLRLIYFSYDVKMKEKGDIPEGYSVSREKKERFSLILESASTNQTSMYLCASSFRLSGKTQYFGPGTRLLVL.

As concerns this clone: One end of the junction does not line up with germline, which may come from a read error. The rearrangement links TRBV19 to TRBJ2-1; 11 bases agree with TRBD2. The CDR3 contains 15 residues. Germline V gives CDR1 LNHDA, CDR2 SQIVND (reference sequence). This CDR3 is CASRIAGGAYNEQFF. DNA of the CDR3: TGTGCCAGTAGAATAGCGGGAGGGGCCTACAATGAGCAGTTCTTC.

The V gene is TRBV7-4, the J gene TRBJ1-3, with 8 bases aligning to TRBD1. CDR3 length: 16 residues. The V gene's germline CDR1 is SGHVT and CDR2 SQSDAQ. J gave up 0 bases and V 1 base, and 2 bases lay outside the gene matches. CDR3 bases: TGTGCCAGCAGCTTAGACAGGGGGACCTCTGGAAACACCATATATTTT. Translating gives CASSLDRGTSGNTIYF.

The chain joins TRBV14 to TRBJ2-3; TRBD2 agrees at 7 bases. This CDR3 has 15 amino acids. V lost 4 bases and J lost 0; bases outside the gene matches: 4. Germline assignment: CDR1 SGHDN and CDR2 FVKESK. Here the CDR3 reads CASSRWEGSTDTQYF. In DNA, the CDR3 is TGTGCCAGCAGCCGGTGGGAGGGCAGCACAGATACGCAGTATTTT.